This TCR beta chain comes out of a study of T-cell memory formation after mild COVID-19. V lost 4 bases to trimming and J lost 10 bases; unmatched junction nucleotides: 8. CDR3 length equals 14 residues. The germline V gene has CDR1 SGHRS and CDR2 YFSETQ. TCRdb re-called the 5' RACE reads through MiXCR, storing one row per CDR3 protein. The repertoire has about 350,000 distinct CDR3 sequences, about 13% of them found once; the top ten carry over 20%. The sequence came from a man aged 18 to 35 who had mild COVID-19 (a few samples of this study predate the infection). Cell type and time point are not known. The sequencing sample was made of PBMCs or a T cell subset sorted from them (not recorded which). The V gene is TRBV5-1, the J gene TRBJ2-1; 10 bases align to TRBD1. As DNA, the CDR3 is TGCGCCAGCAGCCCCGGGACAGGGGTCGAGGAGCAGTTCTTC. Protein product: CASSPGTGVEEQFF.